This note documents a single TCR beta chain sequence. Germline CDR1 reads MDHEN; CDR2 reads SYDVKM. The V end was cut by 10 bases, the J end by 4 bases, with 16 bases between. There are 14 residues in the CDR3. The data originate from a study of T cell responses to AZD1222 COVID-19 vaccine. Profiled with immunoSEQ multiplex PCR; TCRdb holds only in-frame clones, not every one. Among approximately 100,000 clones listed, 90% were seen once. This sequence joins TRBV28 and TRBJ1-4; a weak D match, TRBD1 (5 bases). This clonotype originated in an adult in good health. Sequenced material: peripheral blood, taken on day 0 of AZD1222 vaccination. Here the CDR3 DNA reads TGTGCCATCAAGGGGCAGAACTTTAATGAAAAACTGTTTTTT. Protein sequence: CAIKGQNFNEKLFF.